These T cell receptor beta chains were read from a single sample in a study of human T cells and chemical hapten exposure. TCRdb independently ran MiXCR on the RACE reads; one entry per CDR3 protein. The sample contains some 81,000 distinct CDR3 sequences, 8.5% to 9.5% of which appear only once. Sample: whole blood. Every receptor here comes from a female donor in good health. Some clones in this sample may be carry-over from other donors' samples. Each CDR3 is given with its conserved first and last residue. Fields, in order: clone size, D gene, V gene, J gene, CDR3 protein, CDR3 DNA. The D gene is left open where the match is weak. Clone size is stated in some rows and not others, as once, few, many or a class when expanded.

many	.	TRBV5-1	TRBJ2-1	CASSNGPTNEQFF	TGCGCCAGCAGCAACGGGCCAACCAATGAGCAGTTCTTC
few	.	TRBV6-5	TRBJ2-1	CASSRSRGYEQFF	TGTGCCAGCAGCCGCTCCAGGGGCTATGAGCAGTTCTTC
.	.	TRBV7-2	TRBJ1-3	CASSPKTDRNTIYF	TGTGCCAGCAGCCCCAAGACAGATCGAAACACCATATATTTT
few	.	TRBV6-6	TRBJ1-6	CASSYSIMRSPLHF	TGTGCCAGCAGTTACTCGATCATGCGCTCACCCCTCCACTTT
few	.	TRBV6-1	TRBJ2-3	CASRQSTDTQYF	TGTGCCAGTCGACAGAGCACAGATACGCAGTATTTT
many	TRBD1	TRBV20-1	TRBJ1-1	CSAREGTGKDTEAFF	TGCAGTGCTAGAGAGGGGACAGGGAAAGACACTGAAGCTTTCTTT
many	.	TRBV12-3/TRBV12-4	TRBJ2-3	CASSARRDSGPIDTQYF	TGTGCCAGCAGCGCCCGCCGGGACTCAGGACCAATAGATACGCAGTATTTT
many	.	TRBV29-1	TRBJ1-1	CSVEERVMNTEAFF	TGCAGCGTTGAGGAGAGGGTCATGAACACTGAAGCTTTCTTT
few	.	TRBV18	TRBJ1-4	CASSPRGPTNEKLFF	TGTGCCAGCTCACCACGCGGTCCAACTAATGAAAAACTGTTTTTT
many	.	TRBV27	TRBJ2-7	CASRRSGVYEQYF	TGTGCCAGCAGACGAAGTGGGGTCTACGAGCAGTACTTC
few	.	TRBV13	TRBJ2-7	CASSLMETGRHEQYF	TGTGCCAGCAGCTTAATGGAGACAGGGAGGCACGAGCAGTACTTC
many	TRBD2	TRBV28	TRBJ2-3	CASYVAGASTDTQYF	TGTGCCAGCTACGTAGCGGGGGCAAGCACAGATACGCAGTATTTT
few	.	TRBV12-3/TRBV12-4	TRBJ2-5	CASSLEVATGETQYF	TGTGCCAGCAGTTTAGAAGTAGCGACGGGAGAGACCCAGTACTTC
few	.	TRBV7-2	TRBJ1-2	CASSPARATAPYGYTF	TGTGCCAGCAGCCCTGCGAGGGCCACGGCTCCATATGGCTACACCTTC
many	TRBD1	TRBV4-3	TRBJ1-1	CASSQEIGGASDTEAFF	TGCGCCAGCAGCCAAGAGATAGGGGGCGCATCGGACACTGAAGCTTTCTTT
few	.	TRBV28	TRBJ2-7	CASSFMGEFSYEQYF	TGTGCCAGCAGTTTTATGGGGGAGTTCTCCTACGAGCAGTACTTC
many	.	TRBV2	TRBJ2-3	CASSDRADTQYF	TGTGCCAGCAGTGACAGGGCAGATACGCAGTATTTT
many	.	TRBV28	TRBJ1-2	CASSFVGANNYGYTF	TGTGCCAGCAGTTTCGTCGGCGCCAACAACTATGGCTACACCTTC
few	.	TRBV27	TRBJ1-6	CASSFFSGSSYNSPLHF	TGTGCCAGCAGTTTTTTTAGTGGAAGCTCCTATAATTCACCCCTCCACTTT
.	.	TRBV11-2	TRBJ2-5	CASSPRPQVQETQYF	TGTGCCAGCAGCCCCCGCCCCCAGGTCCAAGAGACCCAGTACTTC
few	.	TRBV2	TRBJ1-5	CASTTHAGVVAQPQHF	TGTGCCAGCACTACCCACGCGGGGGTTGTTGCTCAGCCCCAGCATTTT
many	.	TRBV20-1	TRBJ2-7	CSAREGPYEQYF	TGCAGTGCTAGAGAAGGGCCGTACGAGCAGTACTTC
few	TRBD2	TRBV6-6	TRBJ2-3	CASRPPRLAGLTDTQYF	TGTGCCAGCAGACCCCCGAGGCTAGCGGGGCTCACAGATACGCAGTATTTT
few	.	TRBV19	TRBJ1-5	CASSIGHNQPQHF	TGTGCCAGTAGTATAGGCCACAATCAGCCCCAGCATTTT
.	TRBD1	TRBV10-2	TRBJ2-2	CASREDRVPGELFF	TGCGCCAGCAGAGAAGACAGGGTCCCTGGGGAGCTGTTTTTT
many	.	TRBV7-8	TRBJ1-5	CASSLPHQPQHF	TGTGCCAGCAGCTTACCCCATCAGCCCCAGCATTTT
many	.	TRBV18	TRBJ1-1	CASSPDVSNTEAFF	TGTGCCAGCTCACCGGACGTCTCGAACACTGAAGCTTTCTTT
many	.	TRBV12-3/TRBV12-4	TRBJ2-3	CASSFDASRGYTDTQYF	TGTGCCAGCAGTTTTGACGCTAGCCGGGGCTACACAGATACGCAGTATTTT
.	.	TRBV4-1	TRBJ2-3	CASSQDPFTDTQYF	TGCGCCAGCAGCCAGGACCCATTCACAGATACGCAGTATTTT
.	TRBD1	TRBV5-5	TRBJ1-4	CASSLGVQGPATNEKLFF	TGTGCCAGCAGCTTGGGGGTACAGGGGCCAGCAACTAATGAAAAACTGTTTTTT
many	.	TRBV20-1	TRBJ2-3	CSAPTVADTQYF	TGCAGTGCCCCTACAGTCGCAGATACGCAGTATTTT
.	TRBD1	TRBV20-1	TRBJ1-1	CSAIRTGNTEAFF	TGCAGTGCTATAAGGACAGGGAACACTGAAGCTTTCTTT
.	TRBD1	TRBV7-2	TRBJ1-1	CASSLNGRGTGQGYTEAFF	TGTGCCAGCAGCTTAAATGGTCGAGGTACCGGACAGGGCTACACTGAAGCTTTCTTT
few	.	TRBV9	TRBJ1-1	CASSVNQGFTEAFF	TGTGCCAGCAGCGTCAATCAGGGGTTTACTGAAGCTTTCTTT
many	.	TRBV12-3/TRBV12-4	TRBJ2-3	CASRSGPGLITSTDTQYF	TGTGCCAGCCGCTCGGGGCCGGGCCTCATAACGAGCACAGATACGCAGTATTTT
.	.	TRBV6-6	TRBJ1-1	CASSYVDSLNTEAFF	TGTGCCAGCAGTTACGTCGACAGCCTGAACACTGAAGCTTTCTTT